A selection of T cell receptor beta chains follows, all from one sample in a study of blood T cell repertoires in COVID-19. Clones were sequenced by immunoSEQ multiplex PCR, and TCRdb holds only the in-frame ones, with some missing. This table holds about 45,000 clones, 87% found once. The sequencing sample was made of peripheral blood. The source is a woman of 80 years or more in a cohort sampled during active or convalescent COVID-19. The CDR3 runs from the conserved cysteine through the conserved F or W. A D gene is named only where the DNA matches it firmly. Some rows have no size entry. The others give once, few or many, or a class for an expanded clone.

- | TRBJ1-2 | TRBV24-1 | - | CATSDDSYGYTF | TGTGCCACCAGTGATGACAGTTATGGCTACACCTTC
- | TRBJ2-3 | TRBV7-9 | TRBD2 | CASSPGLAGGTDTQYF | TGTGCCAGCAGTCCCGGACTAGCGGGAGGAACAGATACGCAGTATTTT
- | TRBJ2-5 | TRBV4-1 | - | CASSPQHQRPQETQYF | TGCGCCAGCAGCCCGCAACACCAGCGGCCTCAAGAGACCCAGTACTTC
- | TRBJ1-5 | TRBV18 | TRBD1 | CASSPQGASNQPQHF | TGTGCCAGCTCACCACAGGGGGCGAGCAATCAGCCCCAGCATTTT
- | TRBJ1-4 | TRBV25-1 | - | CASSQSDSNEKLFF | TGTGCCAGCAGTCAATCGGACAGTAATGAAAAACTGTTTTTT
- | TRBJ2-1 | TRBV9 | - | CASSVEQSSYNEQFF | TGTGCCAGCAGCGTAGAACAGAGCTCCTACAATGAGCAGTTCTTC
once | TRBJ2-1 | TRBV20-1 | TRBD2 | CSASNLEGRALNEQFF | TGCAGTGCTAGTAACCTAGAGGGGAGGGCCCTCAATGAGCAGTTCTTC
once | TRBJ1-5 | TRBV19 | TRBD1 | CASRGQGNSNQPQHF | TGTGCCAGTAGAGGACAGGGTAATAGCAATCAGCCCCAGCATTTT
- | TRBJ2-7 | TRBV27 | TRBD2 | CASSPYPGGSSYEQYF | TGTGCCAGCAGTCCCTACCCGGGGGGATCGTCCTACGAGCAGTACTTC
- | TRBJ2-3 | TRBV5-4 | - | CASSLARRTDTQYF | TGTGCCAGCAGCCTAGCGCGACGCACAGATACGCAGTATTTT
- | TRBJ2-7 | TRBV5-4 | - | CASSLMGAPYEQYF | TGTGCCAGCAGCTTGATGGGGGCCCCCTACGAGCAGTACTTC
- | TRBJ2-7 | TRBV7-9 | TRBD1 | CASSLGQGAYEQYF | TGTGCCAGCAGCTTAGGGCAGGGGGCCTACGAGCAGTACTTC
- | TRBJ1-6 | TRBV2 | - | CASTRIGSPLHF | TGTGCCAGCACCAGGATAGGCTCACCCCTCCACTTT
- | TRBJ1-1 | TRBV30 | - | CTWRRGFGTEAFF | TGTACCTGGAGGCGGGGGTTCGGCACTGAAGCTTTCTTT
- | TRBJ2-1 | TRBV18 | - | CASSPRQDNLGNEQFF | TGTGCCAGCTCACCACGACAGGACAATCTGGGGAATGAGCAGTTCTTC
- | TRBJ1-1 | TRBV11-2 | - | CASSLETGIMNTEAFF | TGTGCCAGCAGCTTAGAAACAGGGATCATGAACACTGAAGCTTTCTTT
- | TRBJ2-1 | TRBV9 | - | CASSRLAFGRSYNEQFF | TGTGCCAGCAGCAGGCTAGCCTTCGGCCGGTCCTACAATGAGCAGTTCTTC
- | TRBJ2-3 | TRBV7-3 | TRBD2 | CASSYPGGTQYF | TGTGCCAGCAGCTACCCGGGGGGGACGCAGTATTTT
- | TRBJ1-6 | TRBV9 | TRBD1 | CASSLRTGLFTLHF | TGTGCCAGCAGCTTGCGGACAGGCCTATTCACCCTCCACTTT
- | TRBJ2-7 | TRBV10-3 | TRBD2 | CAISEPTQGRGVLYEQYF | TGTGCCATCAGTGAGCCGACCCAGGGGCGGGGGGTGCTCTACGAGCAGTACTTC
- | TRBJ1-4 | TRBV4-1 | - | CASARGGVNEKLFF | TGCGCCAGCGCTCGAGGGGGAGTTAATGAAAAACTGTTTTTT
once | TRBJ2-5 | TRBV12-3/TRBV12-4 | - | CASRPTNPETQYF | TGTGCCAGCAGACCGACTAACCCAGAGACCCAGTACTTC
- | TRBJ2-7 | TRBV2 | TRBD2 | CASSVGGGPYEQYF | TGTGCCAGCAGTGTCGGGGGGGGGCCCTACGAGCAGTACTTC
- | TRBJ1-2 | TRBV3-1/TRBV3-2 | - | CASSQGPQGYGYTF | TGTGCCAGCAGCCAAGGTCCACAGGGTTATGGCTACACCTTC
- | TRBJ1-5 | TRBV30 | TRBD1 | CAWSGGQGGNQPQHF | TGTGCCTGGAGTGGAGGACAGGGGGGTAATCAGCCCCAGCATTTT
few | TRBJ1-5 | TRBV6-1 | TRBD1 | CASGGTGSPSSTNQPQHF | TGTGCCAGCGGTGGGACAGGGAGTCCGTCGTCAACTAATCAGCCCCAGCATTTT
- | TRBJ2-3 | TRBV11-3 | TRBD2 | CASSLGTSGISTDTQYF | TGTGCCAGCAGCCTCGGGACTAGCGGGATAAGCACAGATACGCAGTATTTT
- | TRBJ2-7 | TRBV5-5 | TRBD1 | CASSYRDSHYYEQYF | TGTGCCAGCAGCTACCGGGACAGCCACTACTACGAGCAGTACTTC
- | TRBJ2-7 | TRBV6-6 | - | CASSRTEGLYEQYF | TGTGCCAGCAGTAGGACCGAAGGACTCTACGAGCAGTACTTC
- | TRBJ1-3 | TRBV6-2/TRBV6-3 | - | CASSYSDGIVTGNTIYF | TGTGCCAGCAGTTACTCAGACGGGATCGTGACTGGAAACACCATATATTTT
- | TRBJ2-1 | TRBV27 | - | CASSQEGYNEQFF | TGTGCCAGCAGCCAGGAGGGATATAATGAGCAGTTCTTC
- | TRBJ2-1 | TRBV6-6 | TRBD1 | CASSQRGQEQFF | TGTGCCAGCAGTCAAAGGGGGCAGGAGCAGTTCTTC
once | TRBJ1-3 | TRBV7-2 | - | CASSPQGSGNTIYF | TGTGCCAGCAGCCCACAGGGTTCTGGAAACACCATATATTTT
- | TRBJ1-1 | TRBV30 | TRBD1 | CASNRGPGTEAFF | TGTGCCTCTAACAGGGGGCCGGGCACTGAAGCTTTCTTT
once | TRBJ1-4 | TRBV5-1 | TRBD1 | CASRGQGATNEKLFF | TGCGCCAGCAGAGGACAGGGAGCAACTAATGAAAAACTGTTTTTT
- | TRBJ2-5 | TRBV5-1 | TRBD2 | CASSLAAGGTETQYF | TGCGCCAGCAGCTTGGCGGCGGGAGGGACGGAGACCCAGTACTTC
- | TRBJ2-3 | TRBV7-8 | - | CASSLVASRQTSTDTQYF | TGTGCCAGCAGCTTAGTGGCTTCGAGACAGACTAGCACAGATACGCAGTATTTT
- | TRBJ2-3 | TRBV10-1 | TRBD2 | CASSESGRETSTDTQYF | TGCGCCAGCAGTGAGTCAGGGCGGGAGACTAGCACAGATACGCAGTATTTT
- | TRBJ2-2 | TRBV6-1 | TRBD2 | CASSEMLGLAGNTGELFF | TGTGCCAGCAGTGAAATGCTGGGGCTAGCGGGGAACACCGGGGAGCTGTTTTTT
- | TRBJ2-1 | TRBV9 | TRBD2 | CASSVRPLSGSGADEQFF | TGTGCCAGCAGCGTCCGACCCCTTAGCGGGAGCGGGGCAGATGAGCAGTTCTTC
once | TRBJ2-4 | TRBV6-1 | - | CASSESRDGKNIQYF | TGTGCCAGCAGTGAATCGAGGGATGGGAAAAACATTCAGTACTTC
- | TRBJ2-7 | TRBV10-2 | - | CASILGSGGWYEQYF | -
once | TRBJ1-2 | TRBV18 | - | CASSPPGASYGYTF | TGTGCCAGCTCACCTCCGGGAGCGTCTTATGGCTACACCTTC
few | TRBJ1-2 | TRBV7-9 | TRBD1 | CASSLDRGRSYGYTF | TGTGCCAGCAGCCTAGACAGGGGGAGAAGCTATGGCTACACCTTC
- | TRBJ2-7 | TRBV29-1 | TRBD1 | CSVATGTYEQYF | TGCAGCGTTGCGACAGGGACCTACGAGCAGTACTTC